The rows below give T cell receptor beta chains drawn from one sample of a study of T cells in tumors after PD-1 blockade. This table comes from immunoSEQ multiplex PCR, and its TCRdb copy is limited to in-frame clones, with some not included. The sample lists about 33,000 clones, around four fifths occurring once. Sequenced here: PBMCs, sampled before anti-PD-1 treatment. The receptor set was obtained from a human donor with basal cell carcinoma. CDR3s include the opening cysteine and the closing phenylalanine or tryptophan. The D gene is left open where the match is weak. Clone size is shown for a subset of rows, as once, few, many or a class of expanded clone.

v_call: TRBV7-2
clone_size: once
d_call: TRBD2
j_call: TRBJ2-7
cdr3_nt: TGTGCCAGCAGCTCGGGACTAGCCCTCGAGCAGTACTTC
cdr3_aa: CASSSGLALEQYF

v_call: TRBV27
clone_size: few
d_call: TRBD1
j_call: TRBJ1-1
cdr3_nt: TGTGCCAGCAGGGGCAATCTGGGACAGGGAGGTACTGAAGCTTTCTTT
cdr3_aa: CASRGNLGQGGTEAFF

v_call: TRBV5-4
clone_size: -
d_call: TRBD1
j_call: TRBJ2-5
cdr3_nt: TGTGCCAGCAGCTCCCGGACAGGGCTTGCGGAGACCCAGTACTTC
cdr3_aa: CASSSRTGLAETQYF

v_call: TRBV29-1
clone_size: -
d_call: TRBD1
j_call: TRBJ1-2
cdr3_nt: TGCAGCGTTGAGGGACAGGACCTCGTGGGCTACACCTTC
cdr3_aa: CSVEGQDLVGYTF

v_call: TRBV2
clone_size: few
d_call: TRBD1
j_call: TRBJ1-4
cdr3_nt: TGTGCCAGCAGTGCAGGGGGTGGTGAAAAACTGTTTTTT
cdr3_aa: CASSAGGGEKLFF

v_call: TRBV28
clone_size: -
d_call: TRBD1
j_call: TRBJ1-2
cdr3_nt: TGTGCCAGCAGTTCAGGGGGCAGAAATGGCTACACCTTC
cdr3_aa: CASSSGGRNGYTF

v_call: TRBV19
clone_size: -
d_call: TRBD1
j_call: TRBJ1-2
cdr3_nt: TGTGCCAGTAGTGGACAGGGGCACTATGGCTACACCTTC
cdr3_aa: CASSGQGHYGYTF

v_call: TRBV12-3/TRBV12-4
clone_size: few
d_call: -
j_call: TRBJ1-2
cdr3_nt: TGTGCCAGCAGTGGGTGGGGGGTCGATGGCTACACCTTC
cdr3_aa: CASSGWGVDGYTF

v_call: TRBV12-3/TRBV12-4
clone_size: few
d_call: -
j_call: TRBJ1-1
cdr3_nt: TGTGCCAGCAGTTTAACGGTTCGCACTGAAGCTTTCTTT
cdr3_aa: CASSLTVRTEAFF

v_call: TRBV12-3/TRBV12-4
clone_size: -
d_call: -
j_call: TRBJ2-1
cdr3_nt: TGTGCCAGCAGTTTTTCCGGTGTTAATGAGCAGTTCTTC
cdr3_aa: CASSFSGVNEQFF

v_call: TRBV27
clone_size: -
d_call: TRBD1
j_call: TRBJ1-1
cdr3_nt: TGTGCCAGCACCACGATCTTGGACAGGGACACTGAAGCTTTCTTT
cdr3_aa: CASTTILDRDTEAFF

v_call: TRBV6-5
clone_size: -
d_call: TRBD1
j_call: TRBJ1-3
cdr3_nt: TGTGCCAGCAGGAGACAGGGTAGCTCTGGAAACACCATATATTTT
cdr3_aa: CASRRQGSSGNTIYF

v_call: TRBV28
clone_size: once
d_call: -
j_call: TRBJ2-1
cdr3_nt: TGTGCCAGCAGTTTGACCACAGGCCCTTACAATGAGCAGTTCTTC
cdr3_aa: CASSLTTGPYNEQFF

v_call: TRBV5-1
clone_size: -
d_call: -
j_call: TRBJ2-1
cdr3_nt: TGCGCCAGCAGCTTGGATGCCCGAGAGCAGTTCTTC
cdr3_aa: CASSLDAREQFF

v_call: TRBV18
clone_size: -
d_call: -
j_call: TRBJ2-3
cdr3_nt: TGTGCCAGCTCACCGGGGGAGGTTACGCAGTATTTT
cdr3_aa: CASSPGEVTQYF

v_call: TRBV7-2
clone_size: -
d_call: -
j_call: TRBJ2-1
cdr3_nt: TGTGCCAGCAGCCCAACCGCGTCGGGGCGAGGAATCTACAATGAGCAGTTCTTC
cdr3_aa: CASSPTASGRGIYNEQFF

v_call: TRBV28
clone_size: -
d_call: TRBD1
j_call: TRBJ1-2
cdr3_nt: TGTGCCAGCAGACGGGACAGGACATATGATGGCTACACCTTC
cdr3_aa: CASRRDRTYDGYTF

v_call: TRBV3-1/TRBV3-2
clone_size: -
d_call: TRBD2
j_call: TRBJ2-3
cdr3_nt: TGTGCCAGCAGCCAAGATCCCCCTAGCGGGGGGTACACAGATACGCAGTATTTT
cdr3_aa: CASSQDPPSGGYTDTQYF

v_call: TRBV29-1
clone_size: -
d_call: TRBD1
j_call: TRBJ2-3
cdr3_nt: TGCAGCGCCGGGACAGGGGGGTCAGATACGCAGTATTTT
cdr3_aa: CSAGTGGSDTQYF

v_call: TRBV5-1
clone_size: -
d_call: -
j_call: TRBJ2-7
cdr3_nt: TGCGCCAGCAGCTTTTCCGACGGTACCTACGAGCAGTACTTC
cdr3_aa: CASSFSDGTYEQYF

v_call: TRBV2
clone_size: -
d_call: -
j_call: TRBJ2-7
cdr3_nt: TGTGCCAGCAGCTCAGGGTCCAGGCAGTACTTC
cdr3_aa: CASSSGSRQYF

v_call: TRBV6-2/TRBV6-3
clone_size: -
d_call: -
j_call: TRBJ2-7
cdr3_nt: TGTGCCAGCAGCCGCGGATCCTCAAGCTCCTACGAGCAGTACTTC
cdr3_aa: CASSRGSSSSYEQYF

v_call: TRBV5-1
clone_size: -
d_call: -
j_call: TRBJ1-6
cdr3_nt: TGCGCCAGCAGCTTGGTGCAGCTCAGGCAGAATTCACCCCTCCACTTT
cdr3_aa: CASSLVQLRQNSPLHF

v_call: TRBV19
clone_size: -
d_call: TRBD1
j_call: TRBJ1-6
cdr3_nt: TGTGCCAGTAGTACAGGGGGCGGTAATTCACCCCTCCACTTT
cdr3_aa: CASSTGGGNSPLHF

v_call: TRBV6-4
clone_size: -
d_call: TRBD1
j_call: TRBJ1-1
cdr3_nt: TGTGCCAACCGACAGGGGGTTCTAAGGACTGAAGCTTTCTTT
cdr3_aa: CANRQGVLRTEAFF

v_call: TRBV7-9
clone_size: -
d_call: TRBD1
j_call: TRBJ2-7
cdr3_nt: TGTGCCAGCAGCCACCCCGGGGACAGGGGATACGAGCAGTACTTC
cdr3_aa: CASSHPGDRGYEQYF

v_call: TRBV7-3
clone_size: -
d_call: TRBD2
j_call: TRBJ2-1
cdr3_nt: TGTGCCAGCAGCCAGCGGACTAGCGGATACAATGAGCAGTTCTTC
cdr3_aa: CASSQRTSGYNEQFF

v_call: TRBV5-1
clone_size: -
d_call: -
j_call: TRBJ2-5
cdr3_nt: TGCGCCAGCGCCCGGAGGGGGGTAGGTTCGCAAGAGACCCAGTACTTC
cdr3_aa: CASARRGVGSQETQYF

v_call: TRBV24-1
clone_size: -
d_call: -
j_call: TRBJ1-4
cdr3_nt: TGTGCCACCAGTGATTCAAAAAGGCGTGAAAAACTGTTTTTT
cdr3_aa: CATSDSKRREKLFF

v_call: TRBV14
clone_size: few
d_call: -
j_call: TRBJ1-1
cdr3_nt: TGTGCCAGCAGCCAGGCTGGTATGAACACTGAAGCTTTCTTT
cdr3_aa: CASSQAGMNTEAFF

v_call: TRBV28
clone_size: -
d_call: TRBD1
j_call: TRBJ1-1
cdr3_nt: TGTGCCAGCAGGGAACGAGGGGGCTCCACCGGAAAAGCTTTCTTT
cdr3_aa: CASRERGGSTGKAFF

v_call: TRBV5-5
clone_size: -
d_call: -
j_call: TRBJ2-5
cdr3_nt: TGTGCCAGCAGCTTGGACTTACTTCAAGAGACCCAGTACTTC
cdr3_aa: CASSLDLLQETQYF

v_call: TRBV19
clone_size: -
d_call: -
j_call: TRBJ2-7
cdr3_nt: TGTGCCAGTAGTATCCGGGCAGATTCCTCGAAGCAGTACTTC
cdr3_aa: CASSIRADSSKQYF

v_call: TRBV25-1
clone_size: medium-sized
d_call: -
j_call: TRBJ2-5
cdr3_nt: TGTGCCAGCAGTGAGGTTGGGTCAGGGACCAAGACCCAGTACTTC
cdr3_aa: CASSEVGSGTKTQYF

v_call: TRBV5-1
clone_size: -
d_call: -
j_call: TRBJ1-5
cdr3_nt: TGCGCCAGCAGCTTGGAGGGGGGCGGACGGAGTCAGCCCCAGCATTTT
cdr3_aa: CASSLEGGGRSQPQHF

v_call: TRBV10-3
clone_size: -
d_call: TRBD2
j_call: TRBJ2-3
cdr3_nt: TGTGCCATCAGGAAACTAGCGGGGGCACAAGATACGCAGTATTTT
cdr3_aa: CAIRKLAGAQDTQYF

v_call: TRBV18
clone_size: -
d_call: -
j_call: TRBJ2-6
cdr3_nt: TGTGCCAGCTCACCACCGAGAGGAGCACTTGCGACTGGGGCCAACGTCCTGACTTTC
cdr3_aa: CASSPPRGALATGANVLTF

v_call: TRBV5-6
clone_size: -
d_call: TRBD2
j_call: TRBJ2-5
cdr3_nt: TGTGCCAGCAGCCCCGGGGGTAGCGGGAGTGTAGAGACCCAGTACTTC
cdr3_aa: CASSPGGSGSVETQYF

v_call: TRBV30
clone_size: few
d_call: -
j_call: TRBJ2-7
cdr3_nt: TGTGCCTGGACCCCGGGCCCGGAGGACCACGAGCAGTACTTC
cdr3_aa: CAWTPGPEDHEQYF

v_call: TRBV19
clone_size: -
d_call: -
j_call: TRBJ2-2
cdr3_nt: TGTGCCAGTAAGGGAACCGGGGAGCTGTTTTTT
cdr3_aa: CASKGTGELFF

v_call: TRBV6-5
clone_size: -
d_call: -
j_call: TRBJ1-2
cdr3_nt: TGTGCCAGCAGTTACACAAGCTCGGACTGGGAGGGCTACACCTTC
cdr3_aa: CASSYTSSDWEGYTF

v_call: TRBV5-4
clone_size: -
d_call: -
j_call: TRBJ2-7
cdr3_nt: TGTGCCAGCAGCTTGCCACAGGGACGAGCCGAGCAGTACTTC
cdr3_aa: CASSLPQGRAEQYF